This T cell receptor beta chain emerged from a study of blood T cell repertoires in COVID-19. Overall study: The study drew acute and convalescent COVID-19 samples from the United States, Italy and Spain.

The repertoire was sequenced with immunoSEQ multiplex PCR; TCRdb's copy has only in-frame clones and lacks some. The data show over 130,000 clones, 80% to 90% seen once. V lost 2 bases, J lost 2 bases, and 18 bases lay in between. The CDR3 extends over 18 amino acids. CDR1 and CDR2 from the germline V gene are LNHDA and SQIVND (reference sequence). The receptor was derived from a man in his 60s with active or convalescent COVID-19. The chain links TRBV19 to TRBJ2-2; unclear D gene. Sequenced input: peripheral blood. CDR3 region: CASSISAAFSRNTGELFF. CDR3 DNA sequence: TGTGCCAGTAGTATATCGGCGGCCTTCTCCCGAAACACCGGGGAGCTGTTTTTT.